The 28 T cell receptor beta chains listed next were all sequenced from one sample in a study of cytomegalovirus exposure and HLA in healthy donors. PCR amplification relied on 60 Vbeta primers (plus 13 Jbeta primers). Sequencing was performed with immunoSEQ multiplex PCR; in TCRdb, only in-frame clones are kept and a portion is missing. The sample yields roughly 100,000 clones, roughly 82% seen once. The material sequenced was PBMCs. These receptor sequences come from a man younger than 45 in good health and CMV-seropositive.

The V gene is TRBV6-5, the J gene TRBJ2-1; TRBD2 agrees at 10 bases. Trimming took 6 bases from V and 8 from J; bases not matched to a gene: 10. CDR3 length: 15 residues. Germline loops: CDR1 MNHEY, CDR2 SVGAGI. This CDR3 is CASRKSTSGTYEQFF. The CDR3 region has the DNA TGTGCCAGCAGGAAAAGCACTAGCGGGACCTATGAGCAGTTCTTC.

The chain carries TRBV29-1 and TRBJ1-3; the D gene is possibly TRBD1 (5 bases). V lost 7 bases to trimming and J lost 3 bases, with 19 bases between them. This CDR3 spans 15 amino acids. The V gene's germline CDR1 is SQVTM and CDR2 ANQGSEA. This CDR3 is CSATTPKGVGNTIYF. CDR3 nucleotides: TGCAGCGCCACCACGCCGAAAGGGGTTGGAAACACCATATATTTT.

The V call is TRBV19, the J call TRBJ2-1; TRBD2 aligns across 12 bases. The CDR3 totals 15 residues. The germline V gene encodes CDR1 LNHDA and CDR2 SQIVND (reference sequence). Trimming removed 3 bases from V and 10 bases from J; junction bases left unmatched: 7. Here the CDR3 reads CASSILLAGGPEQFF. CDR3 bases: TGTGCCAGTAGTATTTTGCTAGCGGGAGGGCCGGAGCAGTTCTTC.

The count of this clone is one. The chain uses TRBV4-1 and TRBJ2-3, with TRBD2 identical over 7 bases. Trimming cost V 0 bases and J 0 bases; bases outside gene matches: 9. Germline CDR1 and CDR2: MGHRA and YSYEKL. This CDR3 is built from 18 residues. The CDR3, as DNA: TGCGCCAGCAGCCAAGAAATCGCGGGAGCGTCTAGCACAGATACGCAGTATTTT. Translation: CASSQEIAGASSTDTQYF.

V gene TRBV18 combines with J gene TRBJ2-7, with 7 positions matching TRBD1. Germline V gene sequence: CDR1 KGHSH, CDR2 LQKENI. This CDR3 comprises 14 residues. The J segment lost 3 bases and the V segment lost 6 bases, leaving 8 bases of the junction unmatched. This chain's CDR3 is CASSSLGQHYEQYF. CDR3 nucleotide sequence: TGTGCCAGCTCTTCTTTGGGACAGCACTACGAGCAGTACTTC. The complete variable domain, with remaining parts taken from reference TRBV18 and TRBJ2-7, reads NAGVMQNPRHLVRRRGQEARLRCSPMKGHSHVYWYRQLPEEGLKFMVYLQKENIIDESGMPKERFSAEFPKEGPSILRIQQVVRGDSAAYFCASSSLGQHYEQYFGPGTRLTVT.

The CDR3 here is CATSRDLVTGELFF. CDR3 nucleotide sequence: TGTGCCACCAGCAGAGATTTAGTCACCGGGGAGCTGTTTTTT. This sequence joins TRBV15 and TRBJ2-2, with no clear D. V gave up 0 bases and J gave up 4 bases, with 6 bases separating them. The CDR3 consists of 14 residues. Germline V gene lookup returns CDR1 LNHNV and CDR2 YYDKDF (reference sequence).

The chain links TRBV4-1 to TRBJ2-1, with 7 positions matching TRBD1. The CDR3 loop spans 14 amino acids. CDR1 and CDR2 (germline): MGHRA, YSYEKL. The trim removed 2 bases at V and 8 bases at J, leaving 6 bases unmatched. The DNA of the CDR3 is TGCGCCAGCAGCCAACGACAGGGTAGGGATGAGCAGTTCTTC. Translating it yields CASSQRQGRDEQFF.

The chain has TRBV28 and TRBJ2-7; 7 positions match TRBD1. The V gene's germline CDR1 is MDHEN and CDR2 SYDVKM. Losses at the gene ends were 5 bases for V and 4 bases for J; bases not matched to a gene: 8. The CDR3 has 14 residues. The CDR3 DNA is TGTGCCAGCAGTCCCCCGGGCAGGGGGTACGAGCAGTACTTC. Its protein product is CASSPPGRGYEQYF.

This chain links TRBV7-2 with TRBJ2-7, with D hard to call. V was cut by 3 bases and J by 2 bases, with 8 bases left in between. Germline CDR1 and CDR2: SGHTA and FQGNSA. The CDR3 loop spans 13 amino acids. This CDR3 is CASSLQQTYEQYF. CDR3 nucleotide sequence: TGTGCCAGCAGCTTGCAACAGACCTACGAGCAGTACTTC. The complete variable domain, with remaining parts taken from reference TRBV7-2 and TRBJ2-7, reads GAGVSQSPSNKVTEKGKDVELRCDPISGHTALYWYRQSLGQGLEFLIYFQGNSAPDKSGLPSDRFSAERTGGSVSTLTIQRTQQEDSAVYLCASSLQQTYEQYFGPGTRLTVT.

This sequence joins TRBV9 and TRBJ2-7; tentative D call: TRBD1 (5 bases). V was clipped by 4 bases and J by 11 bases, with 7 bases between them. The CDR3 has 9 amino acids. Germline CDR1 reads SGDLS; CDR2 reads YYNGEE. CDR3: CASSPREYF. In DNA, the CDR3 is TGTGCCAGCAGCCCCAGGGAGTACTTC.

V is TRBV28 and J is TRBJ2-1, with 14 bases fitting TRBD2. The V gene's germline CDR1 is MDHEN and CDR2 SYDVKM. V shed 5 bases and J 1 base; nucleotides not matched to a gene: 7. This CDR3 has 18 residues. The CDR3: CASSGGTSGRFSYNEQFF. DNA of the CDR3: TGTGCCAGCAGTGGGGGGACTAGCGGGAGATTTTCCTACAATGAGCAGTTCTTC.

This clone was observed a single time. The chain uses TRBV6-6 and TRBJ2-7; 10 nucleotides align to TRBD2. CDR1 is MNHNY and CDR2 is SVGAGI in the germline V gene (reference sequence). V lost 4 bases and J lost 2; bases outside the gene matches: 2. The CDR3 consists of 14 residues. In DNA form, the CDR3 reads TGTGCCAGCAGTTCGCTAGCGGGGGCCTACGAGCAGTACTTC. The encoded protein is CASSSLAGAYEQYF.

The V call is TRBV20-1, the J call TRBJ1-4; no definite D call. This CDR3 region has 11 residues. Trimming took off 5 bases at V and 5 bases at J, with 6 bases between the two ends. Germline V CDR1 and CDR2: DFQATT, SNEGSKA (reference sequence). CDR3 sequence: CSARENEKLFF. DNA for the CDR3: TGCAGTGCTCGGGAGAATGAAAAACTGTTTTTT.

V gene TRBV30 combines with J gene TRBJ1-2; 9 bases are shared with TRBD1. Germline CDR1 is GTSNPN and CDR2 is SVGIG (reference sequence). The CDR3 loop spans 17 amino acids. The V gene end was trimmed by 2 bases and the J gene end by 2 bases; junction bases not matched to a gene: 12. The CDR3 nucleotides read TGTGCCTGGAGTCCAGGTACAGGGGGCGGAGGAAACTATGGCTACACCTTC. Amino acids: CAWSPGTGGGGNYGYTF. The full variable domain, completed using reference TRBV30 and TRBJ1-2, is SQTIHQWPATLVQPVGSPLSLECTVEGTSNPNLYWYRQAAGRGLQLLFYSVGIGQISSEVPQNLSASRPQDRQFILSSKKLLLSDSGFYLCAWSPGTGGGGNYGYTFGSGTRLTVV.

The chain recombines TRBV6-6 with TRBJ1-4; D possibly corresponds to TRBD1 (5 bases). This CDR3 is built from 14 residues. The germline CDR1 and CDR2 sequences are MNHNY and SVGAGI (reference sequence). V lost 2 bases to trimming and J lost 8 bases, with 12 bases between them. The CDR3 coding sequence is TGTGCCAGCAGTTACATCGGGGGGATGGAAAAACTGTTTTTT. Translation: CASSYIGGMEKLFF.

V usage is TRBV5-4 and J usage is TRBJ2-5, with 16 bases aligning to TRBD2. The CDR3 sequence is 17 residues long. V shed 1 base and J 5 bases; nucleotides not matched to a gene: 5. CDR1 is SGHNT, CDR2 YYREEE, per germline (reference sequence). The CDR3, as DNA: TGTGCCAGCAGCTTGCCGGGACTAGCGGGAGGGAGGGAGACCCAGTACTTC. This translates into CASSLPGLAGGRETQYF.

This chain uses TRBV7-2 with TRBJ2-7; perhaps TRBD1 as D (6 bases). CDR1 is SGHTA, CDR2 FQGNSA, per germline. The CDR3 consists of 14 residues. Trimming removed 4 bases at V and 3 bases at J, with 13 bases between. The CDR3 protein is CASSSRTQGYEQYF. Here the CDR3 DNA reads TGTGCCAGCAGCTCACGCACACAGGGCTACGAGCAGTACTTC. Complete variable domain (other parts from reference TRBV7-2 and TRBJ2-7): GAGVSQSPSNKVTEKGKDVELRCDPISGHTALYWYRQSLGQGLEFLIYFQGNSAPDKSGLPSDRFSAERTGGSVSTLTIQRTQQEDSAVYLCASSSRTQGYEQYFGPGTRLTVT.

The CDR3 protein is CASSQGPWETNYGYTF. The CDR3 nucleotides read TGCGCCAGCAGCCAAGGGCCCTGGGAGACTAACTATGGCTACACCTTC. V and J are TRBV4-1 and TRBJ1-2; no clear D. The germline V gene encodes CDR1 MGHRA and CDR2 YSYEKL. The CDR3 has 16 residues. V lost 1 base to trimming and J lost 0 bases, with 12 bases between them.

V gene TRBV14 combines with J gene TRBJ2-5; 8 positions agree with TRBD2. The DNA end favors TRBJ2-7, so the J call may be wrong. The length of the CDR3 is 16 residues. Germline CDR1 is SGHDN and CDR2 is FVKESK. The CDR3 here is CASSQLSSGGPYEQYF. The DNA for the CDR3 is TGTGCCAGCAGCCAATTATCGTCGGGAGGGCCGTACGAGCAGTACTTC.

The chain recombines TRBV4-3 with TRBJ2-1, with 7 bases identical to TRBD2. Germline trimming cut 4 bases from V and 11 bases from J; bases unmatched to any gene: 14. The CDR3 covers 15 residues. Germline V gene data show CDR1 as LGHNA and CDR2 as YSLEER. The CDR3 DNA follows: TGCGCCAGCAGCCCGACGGGCTCCGCGGGAGAACAGCAGTTCTTC. This encodes CASSPTGSAGEQQFF.

The chain uses TRBV28 and TRBJ1-2; no clear D gene. Germline assignment: CDR1 MDHEN and CDR2 SYDVKM. The CDR3 contains 13 residues. V lost 6 bases, J lost 4 bases, and 12 bases lay in between. CDR3 residues: CASSPGLLYGYTF. CDR3 coding DNA: TGTGCCAGCAGCCCAGGACTGCTCTATGGCTACACCTTC.

The V call is TRBV10-3, the J call TRBJ2-2; tentative D call: TRBD2 (6 bases). The CDR3 has 16 amino acids. Germline V gene data show CDR1 as ENHRY and CDR2 as SYGVKD. The V and J ends lost 3 bases and 0 bases respectively, with 11 bases between them. CDR3 coding DNA: TGTGCCATCAGTGAAAAGATAGCGGCGAACACCGGGGAGCTGTTTTTT. This encodes CAISEKIAANTGELFF.

The V and J genes are TRBV29-1 and TRBJ2-7; 7 nucleotides match TRBD2. This CDR3 spans 11 amino acids. From germline, CDR1 is SQVTM and CDR2 ANQGSEA. CDR3 nucleotides: TGCGCCGGGGGAGGGCAGGTAAAGCAGTACTTC. This encodes CAGGGQVKQYF.

The genes are TRBV15 and TRBJ2-3, with a weak D call TRBD2 (5 bases). Per the germline V gene, CDR1 is LNHNV and CDR2 is YYDKDF (reference sequence). V lost 1 base and J lost 1, with 12 bases in between. The CDR3 consists of 16 residues. In DNA, the CDR3 is TGTGCCACCAGCAGAGGGGGTTCGAGGGGCACAGATACGCAGTATTTT. Translation gives CATSRGGSRGTDTQYF.

The chain joins TRBV18 to TRBJ2-7; 7 nucleotides agree with TRBD1. After removal of 3 bases from V and 5 bases from J, the junction contained 4 bases not matched to a gene. Germline CDR1 KGHSH, CDR2 LQKENI. CDR3 size: 13 residues. The CDR3, as DNA: TGTGCCAGCTCACCGTGGGACAGTAACGAGCAGTACTTC. It encodes CASSPWDSNEQYF.

The V gene is TRBV5-1, the J gene TRBJ2-2; D not resolved. V gave up 4 bases and J gave up 2 bases, with 9 bases separating them. Germline V gene sequence: CDR1 SGHRS, CDR2 YFSETQ. This CDR3 contains 14 residues. The chain's CDR3 is CASSQDRNTGELFF. The CDR3 coding sequence is TGCGCCAGCAGCCAGGATCGTAACACCGGGGAGCTGTTTTTT.

In this sample, this clone turned up a few times. The chain combines TRBV2 with TRBJ2-7; D is possibly TRBD2 (6 bases). CDR1 is SNHLY and CDR2 is FYNNEI in the germline V gene. The CDR3 consists of 13 residues. Trimming removed 8 bases from V and 3 bases from J, with 14 bases in between. CDR3: CASGSGLIYEQYF. As DNA, the CDR3 is TGTGCCAGCGGATCGGGACTTATCTACGAGCAGTACTTC.

V is TRBV5-1 and J is TRBJ1-1, with D possibly matching TRBD1 (5 bases). With 0 bases removed from V and 8 bases from J, the gap between germline ends came to 17 bases. Germline CDR1 is SGHRS and CDR2 is YFSETQ. This CDR3 spans 15 amino acids. The CDR3 is CASSLDGTGGMEAFF. DNA for the CDR3: TGCGCCAGCAGCTTGGATGGGACCGGGGGGATGGAAGCTTTCTTT.